The rows below give T cell receptor beta chains drawn from one sample of a study of cytomegalovirus exposure and HLA in healthy donors. Libraries were prepared by immunoSEQ multiplex PCR; TCRdb keeps only in-frame clonotypes and omits some of them. The table lists 90,000 to 130,000 clones. Material: PBMCs. Receptor source: a man in his thirties or forties in good health and CMV-seronegative. The CDR3 runs from the conserved cysteine through the conserved F or W.

v_gene	j_gene	CDR3aa
TRBV7-2	TRBJ2-5	CASSLGSGGWETQYF
TRBV2	TRBJ1-5	CASSERQGNQPQHF
TRBV11-2	TRBJ2-2	CASSLGRTGELFF
TRBV7-9	TRBJ2-3	CASSAGGKPDTQYF
TRBV2	TRBJ2-7	CASGTGTEQYF
TRBV6-5	TRBJ2-7	CASRSVVSEQYF
TRBV11-2	NA	CASSLGSGGFSPYEQYF
TRBV5-1	TRBJ2-1	CASSYGTGRNEQFF
TRBV7-9	TRBJ2-7	CASSLAMVGGSYEQYF
TRBV15	TRBJ1-2	CATSRGTGGDHGYTF
TRBV19	TRBJ1-5	CASSIEPRGSGQPQHF
TRBV15	TRBJ2-2	CATSTLPGQGAGELFF
TRBV19	TRBJ2-7	CASSGADSLYEQYF
TRBV13	TRBJ2-1	CASSSFSGGANEQFF
TRBV5-1	TRBJ2-2	CASNNPGQTVTGELFF
TRBV4-1	TRBJ2-7	CASSQDGSARVSEEQYF
TRBV6-1	TRBJ1-4	CASSEADRGPRVF
TRBV5-1	TRBJ2-1	CASSGDGNSYNEQFF
TRBV11-2	TRBJ2-7	CASSLGWREGEQYF
TRBV5-6	TRBJ1-2	CASSLTETGGRGYTF
TRBV7-3	TRBJ1-6	CASSSEDSPLHF
TRBV5-1	TRBJ2-6	CASNTGGYSGANVLTF
TRBV10-3	TRBJ1-1	CATHSQSIPEAFF
TRBV6-5	TRBJ2-2	CASGDNLDGELFF
TRBV5-1	TRBJ1-1	CASSLSGTEAFF
TRBV9	TRBJ1-6	CASSTRTGSPLHF
TRBV15	TRBJ2-3	CATSRPLGPDTQYF
TRBV5-1	TRBJ1-2	CASSLDRTHYGYTF
TRBV9	TRBJ1-4	CASSVVDRANEKLFF
TRBV4-1	TRBJ1-3	CASSHSSGNTIYF
TRBV11-3	TRBJ2-5	CASSLDGTGQETQYF
TRBV6-7	TRBJ2-5	CASPPRGSGGQETQYF
TRBV28	TRBJ1-2	CASSFGPGQGQIAGYGYTF
TRBV19	TRBJ1-5	CAGAWEGPQHF
TRBV10-3	TRBJ2-7	CAISGWTGTGSSEQYF
TRBV18	TRBJ1-3	CASSPAGAGNTIYF
TRBV5-6	TRBJ1-3	CASSLNYRVGNTIYF
TRBV5-1	TRBJ2-1	CASSFGLRDSYNEQFF
TRBV2	TRBJ2-5	CASNGQGQGETQYF
TRBV29-1	TRBJ2-1	CSVRRALDPNEQFF
TRBV4-3	TRBJ2-3	CASSQDSRAGAPDTQYF
TRBV6-5	TRBJ2-5	CASSHRTGGQETQYF
TRBV5-5	TRBJ2-6	CASSSSRDRTSGANVLTF
TRBV7-9	TRBJ2-5	CASSLGGQRGNQETQYF
TRBV19	TRBJ2-7	CASSMGTGTYEQYF
TRBV28	TRBJ2-3	CASSPRGSRSTDTQYF
TRBV6-6	TRBJ2-2	CASSLPGGANTGELFF
TRBV5-1	TRBJ1-1	CASSPDRPNTEAFF
TRBV5-1	TRBJ2-3	CASRWASGGEDTQYF
TRBV27	TRBJ1-5	CASSQWQGLNQPQHF
TRBV6-5	TRBJ2-3	CASSYSTRGGGDTQYF
TRBV19	TRBJ1-5	CASTGVAYQPQHF
TRBV5-4	TRBJ1-6	CASSLRQGGSPLHF
TRBV13	TRBJ1-2	CASSFRGSYGYTF
TRBV19	TRBJ1-2	CASSLNYGYTF
TRBV29-1	TRBJ2-7	CSVGQGIYEQYF
TRBV6-1	TRBJ1-5	CASSAGGLGNQPQHF
TRBV6-6	TRBJ1-2	CASIRNGRGSGYTF
TRBV6-5	NA	CASSRRQGGTYEQYF